This T cell receptor beta chain is drawn from a study of identical twins. Study-level points and caveats: Models predicted too little out-of-frame TCR alpha sharing in monozygotic twins. Whereas memory repertoires showed no such difference, abundant cord blood beta clonotypes carried fewer insertions.

The CDR3 extends over 16 amino acids. Germline V CDR1 and CDR2: ENHRY, SYGVKD. For this clonotype: Its antigen remains unidentified. A junction end diverges from the germline sequence, so it may reflect a read error.

TCRdb passed the 5' RACE reads through MiXCR, listing each CDR3 protein once. The sample consists of about 890,000 distinct CDR3 sequences, 12% of them appearing once. These same records also appear under a second study, on yellow fever vaccine responses in identical twins.

The V call is TRBV10-3, the J call TRBJ2-1, with TRBD2 matching over 11 bases. The TCR originated in a woman between 18 and 29 years old in good health. The sequencing sample was made of PBMCs. CDR3 amino acids: CAIKTSGSVGYNEQFF. Here the CDR3 DNA reads TGTGCTATCAAAACTAGCGGGAGTGTTGGGTATAATGAGCAGTTCTTC.